The 23 T cell receptor beta chains given below trace back to one sample, sequenced in a study of control samples from healthy donors and cancer patients. Measured with immunoSEQ multiplex PCR; TCRdb has only the in-frame clones, and not every one. The repertoire holds about 150,000 clones, with just under 95% as singletons. The material sequenced was blood. Source of these receptors: a man aged 40-49 years in good health.

V is TRBV2 and J is TRBJ2-1, with TRBD1 as a possible D gene (5 bases). V was cut by 6 bases and J by 0 bases, with 6 bases left in between. The germline V gene encodes CDR1 SNHLY and CDR2 FYNNEI. The length of the CDR3 is 13 residues. The CDR3 coding sequence is TGTGCCAGCAGACAGGCCTCCTACAATGAGCAGTTCTTC. Amino acid sequence: CASRQASYNEQFF. Using reference TRBV2 and TRBJ2-1 for the parts outside the CDR3, the full variable domain is EPEVTQTPSHQVTQMGQEVILRCVPISNHLYFYWYRQILGQKVEFLVSFYNNEISEKSEIFDDQFSVERPDGSNFTLKIRSTKLEDSAMYFCASRQASYNEQFFGPGTRLTVL.

The V gene is TRBV30, the J gene TRBJ1-1; 8 nucleotides match TRBD1. V lost 5 bases and J lost 4; bases outside the gene matches: 6. Germline CDR1 and CDR2: GTSNPN and SVGIG (reference sequence). This CDR3 is 13 amino acids long. DNA for the CDR3: TGTGCCTGGGGACAGGGCCTGGGCACTGAAGCTTTCTTT. Its translation: CAWGQGLGTEAFF.

The count of this clone is one. The chain joins TRBV19 to TRBJ1-5, with 7 bases that match TRBD1. Unmatched junction bases numbered 5, after V lost 6 bases and J lost 9 bases. This CDR3 is built from 12 residues. CDR1 and CDR2 from the germline V gene are LNHDA and SQIVND (reference sequence). The CDR3 sequence is CASSQGGLPQHF. The CDR3 nucleotides are TGTGCCAGTAGCCAGGGGGGTTTGCCCCAGCATTTT.

The rearrangement joins TRBV11-2 to TRBJ1-5, with D maybe TRBD1 (6 bases). This CDR3 spans 13 amino acids. Trimming took 5 bases from V and 4 from J, leaving 9 bases between them. Germline lookup yields CDR1 SGHAT and CDR2 FQNNGV. The chain's CDR3 is CASSQGPNQPQHF. CDR3 DNA sequence: TGTGCCAGCAGCCAGGGGCCTAATCAGCCCCAGCATTTT.

This chain uses TRBV5-1 with TRBJ1-4; 7 bases line up with TRBD1. With 1 base clipped from V and 8 bases from J, the junction kept 8 bases outside the gene matches. The length of the CDR3 is 15 residues. Germline CDR1 and CDR2: SGHRS and YFSETQ. The CDR3 reads CASSLNTGAGEKLFF. In DNA, the CDR3 is TGCGCCAGCAGCTTGAATACAGGGGCGGGAGAAAAACTGTTTTTT.

The chain uses TRBV5-1 and TRBJ1-2, with 10 bases lining up with TRBD1. CDR1 SGHRS and CDR2 YFSETQ come from the germline V gene. Losses at the gene ends were 2 bases for V and 1 base for J; bases not matched to a gene: 2. CDR3 length: 15 residues. CDR3 sequence (DNA): TGCGCCAGCAGCTTCGGACAGGGGGGTAACTATGGCTACACCTTC. The encoded protein is CASSFGQGGNYGYTF.

The V call is TRBV5-6, the J call TRBJ1-2, with 8 bases aligning to TRBD1. CDR1 is SGHDT, CDR2 YYEEEE, per germline. The CDR3 covers 13 residues. J gave up 8 bases and V 5 bases, and 8 bases lay outside the gene matches. The CDR3 region has the DNA TGTGCCAGCAGACTTCAGGGGGCGCAGGGCTACACCTTC. Protein sequence: CASRLQGAQGYTF.

The chain is built from TRBV19 and TRBJ1-3, with D maybe TRBD1 (5 bases). Trimming took 5 bases from V and 0 from J, leaving 8 bases between them. This CDR3 has 14 amino acids. Germline V gives CDR1 LNHDA, CDR2 SQIVND (reference sequence). CDR3 amino acids: CASSPGPSGNTIYF. In DNA, the CDR3 is TGTGCCAGTAGTCCGGGACCCTCTGGAAACACCATATATTTT.

This clone has just one count. The chain employs TRBV10-3 and TRBJ1-2, with TRBD1 identical over 7 bases. Germline V CDR1 and CDR2: ENHRY, SYGVKD. The CDR3 runs 16 residues. Unmatched junction bases numbered 12, after V lost 5 bases and J lost 3 bases. CDR3 amino acids: CAISLRTGSLYYGYTF. CDR3 DNA: TGTGCCATCAGTTTACGGACAGGTTCCCTATACTATGGCTACACCTTC.

This CDR3 is CASSLVGTNSPLHF. DNA for the CDR3: TGTGCCAGCAGCTTGGTGGGAACCAATTCACCCCTCCACTTT. The chain joins TRBV5-5 to TRBJ1-6; no reliable D call. Germline CDR1 and CDR2: SGHKS and YYEKEE (reference sequence). The CDR3 is made up of 14 amino acids. The V gene lost 0 bases and the J gene lost 7 bases, with 8 bases spanning the gap.

The V and J genes are TRBV19 and TRBJ1-5; perhaps TRBD1 as D (5 bases). The CDR3 is 14 amino acids. V lost 5 bases and J 5 bases, leaving 13 bases between the germline ends. Germline CDR1 LNHDA, CDR2 SQIVND (reference sequence). This CDR3 is CASSLNGDDQPQHF. The CDR3 DNA reads TGTGCCAGTAGTCTAAACGGGGACGATCAGCCCCAGCATTTT. Based on the CDR3 plus reference TRBV19 and TRBJ1-5, the full variable domain is DGGITQSPKYLFRKEGQNVTLSCEQNLNHDAMYWYRQDPGQGLRLIYYSQIVNDFQKGDIAEGYSVSREKKESFPLTVTSAQKNPTAFYLCASSLNGDDQPQHFGDGTRLSIL.

J is TRBJ2-7 and V is TRBV2; 11 bases match TRBD2. Looked up from germline, CDR1 is SNHLY and CDR2 is FYNNEI. The CDR3 is 18 residues long. V lost 8 bases and J lost 0; bases outside the gene matches: 15. This chain's CDR3 is CASESQGLAALSSYEQYF. The CDR3 coding sequence is TGTGCCAGCGAATCACAGGGACTAGCGGCTTTAAGCTCCTACGAGCAGTACTTC.

The rearrangement links TRBV19 to TRBJ1-5; D unclear. Germline V gene data show CDR1 as LNHDA and CDR2 as SQIVND (reference sequence). The CDR3 covers 13 residues. V lost 5 bases, J lost 4 bases, and 9 bases lay in between. CDR3 in DNA: TGTGCCAGTAGTTCGGAGGCAAATCAGCCCCAGCATTTT. The encoded protein is CASSSEANQPQHF.

This sequence joins TRBV7-9 and TRBJ1-1; D not resolved. The CDR3 length is 12 residues. CDR1 is SEHNR, CDR2 FQNEAQ, per germline (reference sequence). Trimming took off 1 base at V and 8 bases at J, with 8 bases between the two ends. The CDR3: CASSLGWAEAFF. The DNA of the CDR3 is TGTGCCAGCAGCTTAGGGTGGGCAGAAGCTTTCTTT.

V gene TRBV7-2 combines with J gene TRBJ2-3; TRBD2 matches at 7 bases. CDR3 length: 17 amino acids. Per germline, CDR1 SGHTA and CDR2 FQGNSA. Trimming at V came to 4 bases and at J to 2 bases, leaving 12 bases not matched to a gene. The DNA for the CDR3 is TGTGCCAGCAGCTCTACAGGAGGCGGGGGATACACAGATACGCAGTATTTT. As protein: CASSSTGGGGYTDTQYF.

The chain employs TRBV25-1 and TRBJ1-2, with D maybe TRBD1 (6 bases). V was clipped by 5 bases and J by 3 bases, with 19 bases between them. Germline CDR1 and CDR2: MGHDK and SYGVNS. The CDR3 has 16 amino acids. Here the CDR3 DNA reads TGTGCCAGCAGTCACCATGGGGGGGCGCGGGACTATGGCTACACCTTC. Translation: CASSHHGGARDYGYTF.

The rearrangement joins TRBV24-1 to TRBJ1-2; TRBD1 matches 10 bases. CDR3 length equals 12 residues. Germline CDR1 reads KGHDR; CDR2 reads SFDVKD. Trimming cost V 9 bases and J 7 bases; bases outside gene matches: 4. For the CDR3, the DNA is TGTGCCACCTCCGGGACAGGGGTTGGCTACACCTTC. Translation: CATSGTGVGYTF.

This rearrangement joins TRBV29-1 to TRBJ1-4; D is ambiguous. Germline CDR1 and CDR2: SQVTM and ANQGSEA. V was shortened by 3 bases and J by 6 bases, with 8 bases between the two germline ends. The CDR3 has 12 residues. DNA of the CDR3: TGCAGCGTTGAGTACAGCGATGAAAAACTGTTTTTT. Protein product: CSVEYSDEKLFF. The whole variable domain, remainder taken from reference TRBV29-1 and TRBJ1-4, is SAVISQKPSRDICQRGTSLTIQCQVDSQVTMMFWYRQQPGQSLTLIATANQGSEATYESGFVIDKFPISRPNLTFSTLTVSNMSPEDSSIYLCSVEYSDEKLFFGSGTQLSVL.

V gene TRBV28 combines with J gene TRBJ1-2; D unclear. The CDR3 covers 12 residues. CDR1 and CDR2 from the germline V gene are MDHEN and SYDVKM. Trimming took 2 bases from V and 4 from J, leaving 5 bases between them. The CDR3 is CASSLSGYGYTF. Here the CDR3 DNA reads TGTGCCAGCAGTTTAAGCGGCTATGGCTACACCTTC.

The chain combines TRBV6-5 with TRBJ1-1; 9 bases map to TRBD1. J gave up 2 bases and V 5 bases, and 6 bases lay outside the gene matches. Germline loops: CDR1 MNHEY, CDR2 SVGAGI. The CDR3 is 15 residues long. In DNA, the CDR3 is TGTGCCAGCAGTCCACCGGGACAGGGTAACACTGAAGCTTTCTTT. Residues: CASSPPGQGNTEAFF.

This chain links TRBV18 with TRBJ2-2; no clear D gene. Germline V gene lookup returns CDR1 KGHSH and CDR2 LQKENI. The CDR3 is made up of 16 amino acids. Trimming stripped 2 bases from V and 0 bases from J, with 10 bases between. Written as DNA, the CDR3 is TGTGCCAGCTCACCAAGGAGACAAGCGAACACCGGGGAGCTGTTTTTT. It yields the protein CASSPRRQANTGELFF.

The chain recombines TRBV30 with TRBJ2-6; possible D gene TRBD1, 5 bases. The germline V gene encodes CDR1 GTSNPN and CDR2 SVGIG (reference sequence). Trimming cost V 6 bases and J 2 bases, with 17 bases left between them. The CDR3 contains 16 residues. CDR3 sequence reads: CACDEGAMAGANVLTF. The CDR3 DNA follows: TGTGCCTGCGATGAAGGGGCAATGGCTGGGGCCAACGTCCTGACTTTC.

The chain recombines TRBV6-5 with TRBJ1-2; no firm D call. The V and J ends lost 5 bases and 8 bases respectively, with 12 bases between them. The CDR3 covers 12 residues. The germline V gene encodes CDR1 MNHEY and CDR2 SVGAGI. CDR3 sequence: CASSTVQGGYTF. The CDR3 coding sequence is TGTGCCAGCAGTACCGTCCAAGGGGGCTACACCTTC.